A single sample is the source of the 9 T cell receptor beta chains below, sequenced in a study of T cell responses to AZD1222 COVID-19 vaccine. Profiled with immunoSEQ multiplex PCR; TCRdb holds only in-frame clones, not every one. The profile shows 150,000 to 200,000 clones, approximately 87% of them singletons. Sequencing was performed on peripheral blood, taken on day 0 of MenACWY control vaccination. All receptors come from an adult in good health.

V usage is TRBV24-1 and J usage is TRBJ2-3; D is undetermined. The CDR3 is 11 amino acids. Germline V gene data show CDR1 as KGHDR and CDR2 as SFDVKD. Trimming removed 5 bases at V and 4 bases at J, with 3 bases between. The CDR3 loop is CATSVSDTQYF. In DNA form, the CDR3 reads TGTGCCACCAGTGTATCAGATACGCAGTATTTT.

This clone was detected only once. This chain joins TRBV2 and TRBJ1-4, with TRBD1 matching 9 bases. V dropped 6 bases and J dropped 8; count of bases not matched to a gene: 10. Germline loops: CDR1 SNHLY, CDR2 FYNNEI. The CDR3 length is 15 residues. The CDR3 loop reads CASSSIQGAREKLFF. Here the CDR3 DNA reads TGTGCCAGCAGCTCTATACAGGGGGCGCGGGAAAAACTGTTTTTT.

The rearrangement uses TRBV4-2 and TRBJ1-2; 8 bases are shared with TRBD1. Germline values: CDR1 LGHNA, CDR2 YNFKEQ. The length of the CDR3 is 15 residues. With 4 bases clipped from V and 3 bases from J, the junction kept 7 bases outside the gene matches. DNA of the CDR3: TGTGCCAGCAGCCCAACCGGACAGGGAGACTATGGCTACACCTTC. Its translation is CASSPTGQGDYGYTF.

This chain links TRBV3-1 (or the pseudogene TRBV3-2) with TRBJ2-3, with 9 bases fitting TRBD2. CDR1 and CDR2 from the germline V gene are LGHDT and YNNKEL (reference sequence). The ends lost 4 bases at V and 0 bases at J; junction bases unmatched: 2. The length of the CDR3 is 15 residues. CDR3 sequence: CASSRGTSSTDTQYF. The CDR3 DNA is TGTGCCAGCAGCCGTGGGACTAGCAGCACAGATACGCAGTATTTT.

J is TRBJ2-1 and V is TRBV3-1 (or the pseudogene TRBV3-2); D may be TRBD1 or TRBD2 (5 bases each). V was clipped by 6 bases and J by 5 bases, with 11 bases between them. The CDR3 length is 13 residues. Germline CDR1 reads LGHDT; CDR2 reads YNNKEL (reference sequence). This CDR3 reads CASRRDANNEQFF. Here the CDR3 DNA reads TGTGCCAGCAGAAGGGACGCCAACAATGAGCAGTTCTTC.

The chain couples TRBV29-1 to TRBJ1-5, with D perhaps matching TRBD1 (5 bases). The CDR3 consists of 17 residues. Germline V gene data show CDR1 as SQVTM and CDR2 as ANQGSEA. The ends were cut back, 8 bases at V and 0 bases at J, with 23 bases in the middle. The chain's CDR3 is CSPGTGDTTSSNQPQHF. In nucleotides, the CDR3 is TGCAGCCCAGGGACGGGCGACACAACTTCTAGCAATCAGCCCCAGCATTTT.

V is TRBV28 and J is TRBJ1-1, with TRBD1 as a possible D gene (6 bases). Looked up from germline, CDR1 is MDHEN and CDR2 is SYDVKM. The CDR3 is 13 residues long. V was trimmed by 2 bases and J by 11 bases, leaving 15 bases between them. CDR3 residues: CASSLRQGIYAFF. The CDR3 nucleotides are TGTGCCAGCAGTTTAAGGCAGGGGATTTACGCTTTCTTT.

The DNA for the CDR3 is TGTGCCAGCAGCTTCCCTGATGACACCGGGGAGCTGTTTTTT. Translated, it gives CASSFPDDTGELFF. The rearrangement links TRBV7-6 to TRBJ2-2; D unresolved. Germline V gives CDR1 SGHVS, CDR2 FNYEAQ. The CDR3 runs 14 residues. Trimming left V 3 bases short and J 3 bases short, with 8 bases between.

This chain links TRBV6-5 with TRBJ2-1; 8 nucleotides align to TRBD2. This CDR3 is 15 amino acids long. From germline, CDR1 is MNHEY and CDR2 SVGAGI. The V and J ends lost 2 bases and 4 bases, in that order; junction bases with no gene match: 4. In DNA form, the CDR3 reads TGTGCCAGCAGTTACAGCGGGGGTGGGTACAATGAGCAGTTCTTC. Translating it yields CASSYSGGGYNEQFF.